The clone carrying this TCR beta chain showed up many times. Its specificity is unknown. Germline lookup yields CDR1 MNHEY and CDR2 SVGEGT. The CDR3 loop spans 13 amino acids. Trimming left V 7 bases short and J 0 bases short, with 9 bases between. The data are from a study of T cells in Graves' hyperthyroidism and ophthalmopathy. Study-wide results and caveats: Most clonotypes that expanded in the thyroid above 0.001 also showed up in blood. The model predicted ophthalmopathy a median around 6.5 months before onset. A model of 13 V-J features distinguished ophthalmopathy from stable hyperthyroidism.

The CDR3 regions of TCR beta were amplified from RNA transcripts. The HTBI primer set served for first-round RT-PCR of the TCR CDR3. TCRdb reanalysed the multiplex PCR reads using MiXCR and keeps one entry per CDR3 protein. Among hundreds of thousands of distinct CDR3 sequences listed, around 15% were seen once. Lactation, pregnancy, other autoimmune disease or uncontrolled infection led to exclusion of patients. Input material: blood. V is TRBV6-2 or TRBV6-3 and J is TRBJ1-2; D remains ambiguous. The TCR was taken from a woman in her fifties or sixties with Graves' ophthalmopathy. As DNA, the CDR3 is TGTGCCAGCACGAACCCGCCTAACTATGGCTACACCTTC. Protein: CASTNPPNYGYTF.